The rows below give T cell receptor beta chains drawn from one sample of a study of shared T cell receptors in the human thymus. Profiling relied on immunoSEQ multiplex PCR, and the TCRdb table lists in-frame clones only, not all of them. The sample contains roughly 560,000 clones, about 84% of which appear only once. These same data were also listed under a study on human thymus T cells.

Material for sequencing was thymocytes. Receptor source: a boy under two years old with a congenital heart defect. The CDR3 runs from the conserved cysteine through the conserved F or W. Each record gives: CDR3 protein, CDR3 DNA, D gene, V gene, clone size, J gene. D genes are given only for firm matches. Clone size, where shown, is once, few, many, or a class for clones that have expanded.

CASNPGVDFSQETQYF	TGTGCCAGCAACCCCGGGGTAGATTTCTCCCAAGAGACCCAGTACTTC	.	TRBV5-4	.	TRBJ2-5
CASSPEGEETQYF	TGTGCCAGCAGTCCCGAGGGGGAAGAGACCCAGTACTTC	.	TRBV27	few	TRBJ2-5
CASSVTSGITGELFF	TGTGCCAGCAGCGTAACTAGCGGGATCACCGGGGAGCTGTTTTTT	TRBD2	TRBV9	.	TRBJ2-2
CASSQDREGSTGELFF	TGCGCCAGCAGCCAAGACCGGGAGGGAAGCACCGGGGAGCTGTTTTTT	TRBD2	TRBV4-3	.	TRBJ2-2
CASSNLTGSSYEQYF	TGTGCCAGCAGCAACCTGACAGGGTCCTCCTACGAGCAGTACTTC	TRBD1	TRBV27	.	TRBJ2-7
CASSAHVAGGATDYEQYF	TGTGCCAGCAGTGCGCATGTGGCGGGAGGAGCTACGGACTACGAGCAGTACTTC	TRBD2	TRBV2	.	TRBJ2-7
CASRLSLVSEKLFF	TGTGCAAGTCGCTTAAGCCTGGTAAGTGAAAAACTGTTTTTT	.	TRBV12-2	.	TRBJ1-4
CASSSRRKAGESNEQFF	TGTGCCAGCAGCTCAAGACGAAAAGCGGGAGAGTCGAATGAGCAGTTCTTC	TRBD2	TRBV7-9	.	TRBJ2-1
CASSDREASYEQYF	TGTGCCAGCAGTGACCGAGAGGCATCCTACGAGCAGTACTTC	.	TRBV25-1	.	TRBJ2-7
CASSQGGTRLAGGNEQFF	TGCGCCAGCAGCCAAGGGGGTACAAGACTAGCGGGAGGCAATGAGCAGTTCTTC	TRBD2	TRBV4-3	few	TRBJ2-1
CASRASGLNYEQYF	TGTGCCAGCAGGGCTTCGGGACTCAACTACGAGCAGTACTTC	.	TRBV6-5	.	TRBJ2-7
CAISGSPIAGGPPSDTQYF	TGTGCCATCAGTGGCTCCCCTATAGCGGGAGGGCCCCCTTCAGATACGCAGTATTTT	TRBD2	TRBV10-3	.	TRBJ2-3
CASRENGAKNIQYF	TGTGCCAGCAGGGAAAACGGGGCCAAAAACATTCAGTACTTC	.	TRBV7-2	.	TRBJ2-4
CATSSWDSDPTNPSYGYTF	TGTGCCACCAGCAGTTGGGACAGCGACCCGACCAACCCCTCCTATGGCTACACCTTC	TRBD1	TRBV15	.	TRBJ1-2
CASSLRGDTQYF	TGTGCCAGCAGCCTTCGGGGAGATACGCAGTATTTT	.	TRBV28	.	TRBJ2-3
CASSLYCTSPLGYEQYF	TGTGCCAGCAGTTTATATTGCACTAGCCCCTTGGGCTACGAGCAGTACTTC	.	TRBV27	.	TRBJ2-7
CASSDARREYF	TGTGCCAGCAGTGACGCTCGGCGGGAGTACTTC	.	TRBV25-1	.	TRBJ2-7
CASTEGPSGYSYEQYF	TGTGCCAGCACCGAAGGGCCTAGCGGGTACTCCTACGAGCAGTACTTC	TRBD2	TRBV11-2	.	TRBJ2-7
CASSQEALTDTQYF	TGTGCCAGCAGCCAAGAGGCCCTCACAGATACGCAGTATTTT	.	TRBV4-2	.	TRBJ2-3
CASSLGQGLVGTEAFF	TGTGCCAGCAGCTTGGGACAGGGACTGGTCGGCACTGAAGCTTTCTTT	TRBD1	TRBV7-2	once	TRBJ1-1
CASSPGDRGLANPYF	TGTGCCAGCAGCCCCGGGGACAGGGGGCTGGCTAACCCTTACTTC	TRBD1	TRBV7-9	few	TRBJ2-7
CASSPWVRRDVTYNEQFF	TGTGCCAGCAGCCCCTGGGTCCGGCGGGACGTAACCTACAATGAGCAGTTCTTC	.	TRBV5-4	.	TRBJ2-1
CASTPGGVVDYGYTF	TGCGCCAGCACCCCGGGGGGAGTGGTAGACTATGGCTACACCTTC	.	TRBV10-1	.	TRBJ1-2
CSVVTSGTAGSETQYF	TGCAGCGTTGTGACTAGCGGGACGGCGGGGTCAGAGACCCAGTACTTC	TRBD2	TRBV29-1	few	TRBJ2-5
CASSLLQREIETQYF	TGCGCCAGCAGCTTGCTTCAGCGGGAGATAGAGACCCAGTACTTC	TRBD2	TRBV5-1	few	TRBJ2-5
CASSPTFSGTGGGNTEAFF	TGTGCCAGCAGCCCAACCTTCTCCGGGACAGGGGGGGGGAACACTGAAGCTTTCTTT	TRBD1	TRBV9	.	TRBJ1-1
CASSCQGAPTSTDTQYF	TGTGCCAGCAGCTGTCAGGGGGCTCCCACTAGCACAGATACGCAGTATTTT	TRBD1	TRBV7-8	.	TRBJ2-3
CAEGEFSATPTQYF	TGTGCCGAAGGAGAGTTTAGCGCGACCCCGACCCAGTACTTC	.	TRBV7-8	.	TRBJ2-5
CASSQVPQGAREQYF	TGTGCCAGCAGCCAAGTTCCCCAGGGGGCGCGAGAGCAGTACTTC	TRBD1	TRBV14	.	TRBJ2-7
CASSLGWDRGIDEQFF	TGTGCCAGCAGTTTGGGGTGGGACAGGGGTATAGATGAGCAGTTCTTC	TRBD1	TRBV27	.	TRBJ2-1
CASSLGEGGPTDTQYF	TGTGCCAGCAGCTTAGGGGAGGGAGGCCCCACAGATACGCAGTATTTT	TRBD2	TRBV11-3	few	TRBJ2-3
CASSQDLGRTGVAYNEQFF	TGCGCCAGCAGCCAAGATTTAGGCCGGACAGGGGTAGCCTACAATGAGCAGTTCTTC	TRBD1	TRBV4-3	.	TRBJ2-1
CASSESILGLILMGHTNTEAFF	TGCGCCAGCAGTGAGTCGATTCTTGGGCTGATTCTTATGGGACATACGAACACTGAAGCTTTCTTT	.	TRBV10-2	.	TRBJ1-1